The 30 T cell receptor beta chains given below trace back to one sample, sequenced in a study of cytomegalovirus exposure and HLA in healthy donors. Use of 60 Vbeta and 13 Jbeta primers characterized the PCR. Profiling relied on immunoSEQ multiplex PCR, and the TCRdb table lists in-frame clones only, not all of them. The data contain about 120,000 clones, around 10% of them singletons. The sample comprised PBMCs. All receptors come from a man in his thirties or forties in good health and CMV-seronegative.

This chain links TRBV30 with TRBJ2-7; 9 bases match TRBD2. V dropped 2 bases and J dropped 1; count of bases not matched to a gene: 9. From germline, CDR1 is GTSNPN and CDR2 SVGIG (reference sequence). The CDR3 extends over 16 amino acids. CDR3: CAWSSPRLAESYEQYF. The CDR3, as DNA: TGTGCCTGGAGTTCTCCGAGACTAGCGGAATCCTACGAGCAGTACTTC.

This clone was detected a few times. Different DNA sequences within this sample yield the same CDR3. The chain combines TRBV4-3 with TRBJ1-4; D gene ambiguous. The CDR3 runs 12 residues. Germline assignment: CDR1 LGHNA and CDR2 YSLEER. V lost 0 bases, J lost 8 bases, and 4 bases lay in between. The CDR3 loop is CASSQDREKLFF. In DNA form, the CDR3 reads TGCGCCAGCAGCCAAGACCGGGAAAAACTGTTTTTT.

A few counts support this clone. The CDR3 is CASSDLAGGRDEQYF. The CDR3 bases are TGTGCCAGCAGTGACTTGGCGGGCGGGAGGGACGAGCAGTACTTC. The chain is built from TRBV2 and TRBJ2-7; 9 nucleotides agree with TRBD2. The germline V gene has CDR1 SNHLY and CDR2 FYNNEI. After removal of 3 bases from V and 5 bases from J, the junction contained 8 bases not matched to a gene. The CDR3 has 15 amino acids. The whole variable domain, filled in from reference TRBV2 and TRBJ2-7, reads EPEVTQTPSHQVTQMGQEVILRCVPISNHLYFYWYRQILGQKVEFLVSFYNNEISEKSEIFDDQFSVERPDGSNFTLKIRSTKLEDSAMYFCASSDLAGGRDEQYFGPGTRLTVT.

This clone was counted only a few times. CDR3 DNA sequence: TGTGCCAGCATGGCACCTAGCGGGGGAACCTACGAGCAGTACTTC. Translating it yields CASMAPSGGTYEQYF. The gene calls are TRBV25-1 and TRBJ2-7, with 10 bases that match TRBD2. Germline loops: CDR1 MGHDK, CDR2 SYGVNS. The CDR3 is 15 residues long. V lost 7 bases, J lost 2 bases, and 8 bases stayed unmatched.

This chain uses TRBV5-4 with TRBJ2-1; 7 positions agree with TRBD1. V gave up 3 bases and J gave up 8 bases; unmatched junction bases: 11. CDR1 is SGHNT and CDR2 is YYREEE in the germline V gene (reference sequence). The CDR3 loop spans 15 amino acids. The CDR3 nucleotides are TGTGCCAGCAGCTGGTGGTCCAGGGGGTTGGATGAGCAGTTCTTC. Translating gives CASSWWSRGLDEQFF.

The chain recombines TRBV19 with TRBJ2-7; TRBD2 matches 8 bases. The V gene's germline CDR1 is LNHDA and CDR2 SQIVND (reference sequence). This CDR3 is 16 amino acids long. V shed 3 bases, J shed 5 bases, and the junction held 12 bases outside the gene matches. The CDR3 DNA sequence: TGTGCCAGTAGTATCAACACCGGGACTAGAGTTAACGAGCAGTACTTC. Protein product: CASSINTGTRVNEQYF.

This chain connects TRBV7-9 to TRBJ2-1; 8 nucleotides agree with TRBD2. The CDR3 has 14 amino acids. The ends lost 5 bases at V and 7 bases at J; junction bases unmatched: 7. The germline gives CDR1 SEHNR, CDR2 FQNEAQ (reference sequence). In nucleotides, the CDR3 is TGTGCCAGCAGCACCGGGACTAGTCCGAATGAGCAGTTCTTC. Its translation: CASSTGTSPNEQFF.

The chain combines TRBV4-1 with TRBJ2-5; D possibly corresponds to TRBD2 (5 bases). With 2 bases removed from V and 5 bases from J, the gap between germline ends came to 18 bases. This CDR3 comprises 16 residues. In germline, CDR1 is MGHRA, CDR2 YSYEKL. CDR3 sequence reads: CASSQSARRGSETQYF. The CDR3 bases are TGCGCCAGCAGCCAATCCGCGAGACGGGGATCGGAGACCCAGTACTTC.

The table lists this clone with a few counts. The CDR3, as DNA: TGTGCCAGCAGCAAACCAGGGCGAAGCAATCAGCCCCAGCATTTT. It yields the protein CASSKPGRSNQPQHF. This sequence joins TRBV21-1 and TRBJ1-5; no DNA check was done on the table's D call, TRBD1. TRBV21-1 is a listed pseudogene. The CDR3 is 15 residues long.

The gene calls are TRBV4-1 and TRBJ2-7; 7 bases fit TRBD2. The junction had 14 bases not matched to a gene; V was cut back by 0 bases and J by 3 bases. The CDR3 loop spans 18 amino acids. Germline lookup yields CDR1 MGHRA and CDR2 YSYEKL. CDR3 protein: CASSQEPPLTGGLYEQYF. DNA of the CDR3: TGCGCCAGCAGCCAAGAGCCCCCCCTCACGGGGGGTCTCTACGAGCAGTACTTC.

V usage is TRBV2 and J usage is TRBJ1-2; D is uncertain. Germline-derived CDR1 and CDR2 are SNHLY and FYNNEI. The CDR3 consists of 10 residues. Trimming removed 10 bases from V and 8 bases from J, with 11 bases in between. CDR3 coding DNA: TGTGCCATTCGGGAGAGCGGCTACACCTTC. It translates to CAIRESGYTF.

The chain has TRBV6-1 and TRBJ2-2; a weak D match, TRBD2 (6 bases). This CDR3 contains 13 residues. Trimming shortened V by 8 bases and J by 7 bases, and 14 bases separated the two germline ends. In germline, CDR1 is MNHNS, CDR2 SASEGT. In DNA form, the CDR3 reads TGTGCCAGCTCTGGGGCAGCGGGCGGGGAGCTGTTTTTT. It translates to CASSGAAGGELFF.

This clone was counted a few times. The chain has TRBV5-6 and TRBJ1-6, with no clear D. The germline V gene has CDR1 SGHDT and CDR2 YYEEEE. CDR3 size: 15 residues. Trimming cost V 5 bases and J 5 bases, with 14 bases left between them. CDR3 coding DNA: TGTGCCAGCAGAGGAGGTCGGGAGAATAATTCACCCCTCCACTTT. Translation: CASRGGRENNSPLHF.

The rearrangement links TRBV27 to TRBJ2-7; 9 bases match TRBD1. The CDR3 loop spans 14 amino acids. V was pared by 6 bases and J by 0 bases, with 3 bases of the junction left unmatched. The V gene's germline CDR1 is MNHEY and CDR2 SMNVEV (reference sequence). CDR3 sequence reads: CASRDRGLSYEQYF. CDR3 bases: TGTGCCAGCAGGGACAGGGGCCTCTCCTACGAGCAGTACTTC.

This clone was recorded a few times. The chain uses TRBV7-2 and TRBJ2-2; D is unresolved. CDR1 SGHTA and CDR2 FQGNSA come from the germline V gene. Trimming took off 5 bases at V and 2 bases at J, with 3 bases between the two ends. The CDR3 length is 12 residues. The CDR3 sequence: CASSLNTGELFF. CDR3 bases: TGTGCCAGCAGCCTCAACACCGGGGAGCTGTTTTTT.

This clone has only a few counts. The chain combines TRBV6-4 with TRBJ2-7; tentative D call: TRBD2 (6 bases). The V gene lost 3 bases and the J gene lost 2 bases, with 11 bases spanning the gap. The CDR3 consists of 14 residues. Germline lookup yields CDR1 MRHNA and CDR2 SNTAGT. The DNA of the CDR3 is TGTGCCAGCAGTGAAGGGACTGGCCCCTACGAGCAGTACTTC. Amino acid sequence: CASSEGTGPYEQYF.

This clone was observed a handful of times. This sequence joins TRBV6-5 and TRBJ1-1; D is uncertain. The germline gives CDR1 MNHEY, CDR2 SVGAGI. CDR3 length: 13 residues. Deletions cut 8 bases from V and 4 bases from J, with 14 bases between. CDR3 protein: CASSAPEATEAFF. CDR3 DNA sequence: TGTGCCAGCTCCGCGCCCGAGGCCACTGAAGCTTTCTTT.

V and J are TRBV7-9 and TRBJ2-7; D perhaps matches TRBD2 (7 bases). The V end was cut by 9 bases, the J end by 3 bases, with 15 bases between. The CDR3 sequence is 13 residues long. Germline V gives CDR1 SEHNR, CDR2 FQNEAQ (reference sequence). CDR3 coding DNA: TGTGCCAGAACCGGCGGGGGCATCTACGAGCAGTACTTC. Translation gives CARTGGGIYEQYF.

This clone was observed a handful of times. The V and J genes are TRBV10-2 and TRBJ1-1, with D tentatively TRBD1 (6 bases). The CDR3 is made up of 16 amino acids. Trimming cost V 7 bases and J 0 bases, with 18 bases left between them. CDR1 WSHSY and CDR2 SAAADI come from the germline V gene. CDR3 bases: TGCGCCAGCAAAGTTAGATTAGGGGGAGTGAACACTGAAGCTTTCTTT. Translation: CASKVRLGGVNTEAFF.

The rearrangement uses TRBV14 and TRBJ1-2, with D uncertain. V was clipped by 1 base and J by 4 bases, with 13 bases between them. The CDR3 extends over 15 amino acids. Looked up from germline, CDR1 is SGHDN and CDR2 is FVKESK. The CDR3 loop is CASSQGDLPGYGYTF. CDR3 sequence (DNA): TGTGCCAGCAGCCAAGGCGACTTACCCGGCTATGGCTACACCTTC.

The CDR3 sequence is CASSFGQGVGNEKLFF. In nucleotides, the CDR3 is TGTGCCAGCAGCTTCGGACAGGGCGTAGGAAATGAAAAACTGTTTTTT. The V gene is TRBV5-6, the J gene TRBJ1-4; the match to TRBD1 covers 8 bases. V shed 2 bases and J 5 bases; nucleotides not matched to a gene: 8. CDR1 is SGHDT and CDR2 is YYEEEE in the germline V gene. The CDR3 is made up of 16 amino acids. The whole variable domain, remainder taken from reference TRBV5-6 and TRBJ1-4, is DAGVTQSPTHLIKTRGQQVTLRCSPKSGHDTVSWYQQALGQGPQFIFQYYEEEERQRGNFPDRFSGHQFPNYSSELNVNALLLGDSALYLCASSFGQGVGNEKLFFGSGTQLSVL.

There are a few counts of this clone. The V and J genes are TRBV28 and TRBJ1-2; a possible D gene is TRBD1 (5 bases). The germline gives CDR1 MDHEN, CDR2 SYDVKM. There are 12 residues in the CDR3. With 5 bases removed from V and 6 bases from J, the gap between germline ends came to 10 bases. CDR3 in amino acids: CASSRKGNGYTF. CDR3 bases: TGTGCCAGCAGTCGCAAGGGGAATGGCTACACCTTC.

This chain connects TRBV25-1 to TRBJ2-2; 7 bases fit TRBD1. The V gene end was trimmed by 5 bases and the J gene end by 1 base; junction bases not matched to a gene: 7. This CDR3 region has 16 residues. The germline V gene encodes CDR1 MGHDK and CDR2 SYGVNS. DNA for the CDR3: TGTGCCAGCAGTCCGGACAGGCGTGGGAACACCGGGGAGCTGTTTTTT. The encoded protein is CASSPDRRGNTGELFF.

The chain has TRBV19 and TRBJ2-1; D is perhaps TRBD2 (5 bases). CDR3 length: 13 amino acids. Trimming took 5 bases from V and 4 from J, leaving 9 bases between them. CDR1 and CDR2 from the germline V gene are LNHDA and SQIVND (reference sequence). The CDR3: CASSGADYNEQFF. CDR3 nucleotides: TGTGCCAGTAGTGGAGCGGATTACAATGAGCAGTTCTTC.

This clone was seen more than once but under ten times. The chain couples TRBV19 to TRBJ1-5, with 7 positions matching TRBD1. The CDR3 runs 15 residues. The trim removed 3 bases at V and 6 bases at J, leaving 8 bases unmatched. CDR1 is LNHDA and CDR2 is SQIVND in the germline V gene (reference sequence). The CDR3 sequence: CASSMDAQGVQPQHF. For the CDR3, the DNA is TGTGCCAGTAGTATGGACGCGCAGGGGGTTCAGCCCCAGCATTTT.

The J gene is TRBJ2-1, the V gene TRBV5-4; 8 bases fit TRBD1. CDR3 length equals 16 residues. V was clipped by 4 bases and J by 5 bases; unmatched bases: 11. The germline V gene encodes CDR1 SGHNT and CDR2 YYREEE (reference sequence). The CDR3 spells CASSPLSRQGHNEQFF. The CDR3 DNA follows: TGTGCCAGCAGCCCTCTTTCGAGACAGGGGCACAATGAGCAGTTCTTC.

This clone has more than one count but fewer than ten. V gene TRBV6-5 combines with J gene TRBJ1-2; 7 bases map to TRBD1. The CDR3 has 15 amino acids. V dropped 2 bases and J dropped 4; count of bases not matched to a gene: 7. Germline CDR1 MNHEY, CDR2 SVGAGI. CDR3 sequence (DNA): TGTGCCAGCAGTTACCGAACAGGGGAAGCCTATGGCTACACCTTC. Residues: CASSYRTGEAYGYTF.

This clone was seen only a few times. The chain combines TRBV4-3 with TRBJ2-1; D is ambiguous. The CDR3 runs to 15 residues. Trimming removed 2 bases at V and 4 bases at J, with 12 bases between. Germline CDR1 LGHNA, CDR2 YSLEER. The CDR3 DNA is TGCGCCAGCAGCCAAAACTACCCCGGTTACAATGAGCAGTTCTTC. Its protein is CASSQNYPGYNEQFF.

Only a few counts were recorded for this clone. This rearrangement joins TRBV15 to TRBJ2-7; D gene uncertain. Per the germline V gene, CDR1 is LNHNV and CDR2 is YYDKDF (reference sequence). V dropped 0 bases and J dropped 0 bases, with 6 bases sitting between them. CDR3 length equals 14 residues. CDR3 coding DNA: TGTGCCACCAGCAGAGAAGCCGGCTCCTACGAGCAGTACTTC. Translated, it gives CATSREAGSYEQYF.

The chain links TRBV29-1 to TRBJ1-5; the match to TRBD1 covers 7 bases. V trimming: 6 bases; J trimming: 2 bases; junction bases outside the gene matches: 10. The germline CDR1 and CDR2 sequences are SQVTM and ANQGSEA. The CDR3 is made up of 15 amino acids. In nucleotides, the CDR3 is TGCAGCGTCCAGAAAACAGGGGATGGCAATCAGCCCCAGCATTTT. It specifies CSVQKTGDGNQPQHF.